The rows below give T cell receptor beta chains drawn from one sample of a study of blood T cells in healthy people across ages. From the 5' RACE reads, TCRdb called clonotypes with MiXCR, one entry per CDR3 protein. The table includes about 1.5 million distinct CDR3 sequences, approximately 43% detected once. The sample consisted of blood. These receptors all come from a young woman in good health. CDR3s include the opening cysteine and the closing phenylalanine or tryptophan. A D gene is named only where the DNA matches it firmly. Size tells how often a clone was seen (once, few, many) or the class of an expanded clone, and some rows leave it out.

V	D	J	size	CDR3	DNA
TRBV7-9	.	TRBJ2-1	few	CASSSWGMSSYNEQSF	TGTGCCAGCAGCTCCTGGGGCATGAGCTCCTACAATGAGCAGTCCTTC
TRBV12-3/TRBV12-4	.	TRBJ2-7	.	CASSAQGFDEQYF	TGTGCCAGCAGTGCTCAGGGTTTCGACGAGCAGTACTTC
TRBV29-1	.	TRBJ2-7	.	CSVGMMGTRAYEQYF	TGCAGCGTTGGTATGATGGGGACAAGGGCGTACGAGCAGTACTTC
TRBV20-1	.	TRBJ2-5	.	CSAGPAGETQYF	TGCAGTGCTGGGCCAGCCGGGGAGACCCAGTACTTC
TRBV28	.	TRBJ2-7	once	CASRRRPYEQYF	TGTGCCAGCCGCCGGAGACCCTACGAGCAGTACTTC
TRBV11-2	.	TRBJ2-1	many	CASSFGDYNEQFF	TGTGCCAGCAGCTTCGGAGATTACAATGAGCAGTTCTTC
TRBV4-2	TRBD2	TRBJ2-7	few	CASSHETSGNIYEQYF	TGTGCCAGCAGCCATGAAACTAGCGGGAATATCTACGAGCAGTACTTC
TRBV20-1	TRBD1	TRBJ2-7	once	CSARADRNLNEQYF	TGCAGTGCTAGAGCGGACAGGAATCTCAACGAGCAGTACTTC
TRBV4-3	.	TRBJ1-6	few	CASSQALILGSPLHF	TGCGCCAGCAGCCAAGCTCTCATCTTGGGCTCACCCCTCCACTTT
TRBV29-1	.	TRBJ1-1	.	CSVVWTEAFF	TGCAGCGTTGTATGGACTGAAGCTTTCTTT
TRBV20-1	TRBD2	TRBJ2-7	.	CGARGLAASYEQYF	TGCGGTGCTAGAGGTCTAGCGGCCAGCTACGAGCAGTACTTC
TRBV20-1	.	TRBJ1-5	.	CSAKGGNNQPQHF	TGCAGTGCAAAGGGGGGGAACAATCAGCCCCAGCATTTT
TRBV30	.	TRBJ2-1	.	CAWGQYNEQFF	TGTGCCTGGGGACAGTACAATGAGCAGTTCTTC
TRBV28	TRBD1	TRBJ1-1	few	CASDNPQQGTTEAFF	TGTGCCAGCGACAACCCCCAACAGGGGACCACTGAAGCTTTCTTT
TRBV5-1	.	TRBJ2-5	.	CASSFGPRQETQYF	TGCGCCAGCAGCTTTGGACCACGCCAAGAGACCCAGTACTTC
TRBV27	TRBD1	TRBJ2-1	.	CATTGTGTFAQFF	TGTGCCACCACAGGGACAGGGACTTTTGCGCAGTTCTTC
TRBV2	.	TRBJ1-4	.	CASSEKIAGLFF	TGTGCCAGCAGTGAGAAAATCGCGGGACTGTTTTTT
TRBV20-1	TRBD1	TRBJ1-1	few	CSAPGGQGRRNTEAFF	TGCAGTGCCCCAGGGGGACAGGGCCGGAGGAACACTGAAGCTTTCTTT
TRBV7-9	.	TRBJ2-5	.	CASSLDRKRFQETQYF	TGTGCCAGCAGCTTAGACAGGAAACGTTTCCAAGAGACCCAGTACTTC
TRBV6-2/TRBV6-3	.	TRBJ2-3	.	CASRQDPPSHTQYF	TGTGCCAGCAGACAGGACCCTCCCTCGCATACGCAGTATTTT
TRBV6-6	.	TRBJ1-1	.	CASSYSAWAAEAFF	TGTGCCAGCAGTTACTCTGCTTGGGCCGCTGAAGCTTTCTTT
TRBV20-1	.	TRBJ2-1	few	CSAVTGLSSYNEQFF	TGCAGTGCTGTAACAGGGTTGAGCTCCTACAATGAGCAGTTCTTC
TRBV12-5	.	TRBJ2-1	few	CASGDALDNEQFF	TGTGCTAGTGGCGATGCCCTCGACAATGAGCAGTTCTTC
TRBV10-3	.	TRBJ1-3	few	CAISTKTSSVGNTIYF	TGTGCCATCAGCACCAAGACTTCGAGCGTTGGAAACACCATATATTTT
TRBV13	.	TRBJ2-5	many	CASSLVQGGSETQYF	TGTGCCAGCAGCTTGGTGCAGGGCGGTTCAGAGACCCAGTACTTC
TRBV7-2	TRBD2	TRBJ2-5	few	CASSSPTSGFRRGETQYF	TGTGCCAGCAGCTCGCCAACTAGCGGGTTTAGGAGGGGGGAGACCCAGTACTTC
TRBV5-6	.	TRBJ2-7	few	CASSWENDGSSYNEQYF	TGTGCCAGCAGCTGGGAGAACGACGGAAGCTCCTACAATGAGCAGTACTTC
TRBV5-1	.	TRBJ2-1	few	CASSLGPEVGENEQFF	TGCGCCAGCAGCTTGGGGCCGGAGGTGGGTGAGAATGAGCAGTTCTTC
TRBV5-1	TRBD1	TRBJ1-2	.	CASSLGQELYDYTF	TGCGCCAGCAGCCTGGGACAGGAGTTATATGACTACACCTTC
TRBV20-1	TRBD2	TRBJ2-1	.	CSADPGGRTYEQFF	TGCAGTGCCGACCCCGGCGGGAGGACCTACGAGCAGTTCTTC
TRBV28	.	TRBJ2-1	.	CASSGRTVSAEQFF	TGTGCCAGCAGTGGTCGGACAGTGAGCGCTGAGCAGTTCTTC
TRBV7-7	TRBD1	TRBJ1-6	.	CASSSLGTGKNPRDSPLHF	TGTGCTAGCAGCTCCCTCGGGACAGGCAAGAACCCGCGGGATTCACCCCTCCACTTT
TRBV4-2	.	TRBJ1-2	.	CASSHPSYGYTF	TGTGCCAGCAGTCATCCCAGCTATGGCTACACCTTC
TRBV6-5	.	TRBJ2-1	many	CASSAGSSYNEQFF	TGTGCCAGCAGTGCAGGGAGCTCCTACAATGAGCAGTTCTTC
TRBV10-3	TRBD2	TRBJ2-7	once	CAISATSGLSYEQYF	TGTGCCATCAGTGCAACTAGCGGGCTTTCCTACGAGCAGTACTTC
TRBV18	TRBD1	TRBJ1-5	.	CASSPYSDRGTGYQPQHF	TGTGCCAGCTCACCGTATTCAGACAGGGGAACGGGGTATCAGCCCCAGCATTTT
TRBV9	.	TRBJ2-5	many	CASSILQGGVQETQYF	TGTGCCAGCAGCATACTACAGGGTGGGGTACAAGAGACCCAGTACTTC
TRBV4-3	.	TRBJ2-1	.	CASSQETAIRTSGDEQFF	TGCGCCAGCAGCCAAGAAACGGCCATACGAACCTCCGGGGATGAGCAGTTCTTC
TRBV4-3	.	TRBJ2-1	few	CASSQDRAGSRYNEQFF	TGCGCCAGCAGCCAAGATCGAGCAGGGTCCCGCTACAATGAGCAGTTCTTC
TRBV7-2	.	TRBJ2-2	once	CASKKGNVATGELFF	TGTGCCAGCAAAAAGGGTAACGTCGCCACCGGGGAGCTGTTTTTT
TRBV7-2	TRBD1	TRBJ2-1	.	CASRPTGNYNEQFF	TGTGCCAGCAGACCGACAGGGAATTACAATGAGCAGTTCTTC
TRBV12-3/TRBV12-4	.	TRBJ2-7	.	CASSLSPGREQYF	TGTGCCAGCAGTTTGTCCCCGGGTCGCGAGCAGTACTTC
TRBV4-1	.	TRBJ1-5	.	CASSQVREFTQPQHF	TGCGCCAGCAGCCAGGTCAGGGAGTTCACTCAGCCCCAGCATTTT
TRBV20-1	.	TRBJ2-3	once	CSAFTENTDTRYF	TGCAGTGCTTTTACCGAAAACACAGATACGCGGTATTTT
TRBV21-1	.	TRBJ2-3	.	CASIPGRRGTDTQYF	TGTGCCAGCATTCCGGGCCGGCGGGGCACAGATACGCAGTATTTT
TRBV7-3	.	TRBJ2-3	few	CASSQISESTQYF	TGTGCCAGCAGCCAGATCTCGGAGAGTACGCAGTATTTT
TRBV4-1	.	TRBJ2-1	few	CASSLRQGGYNEQFF	TGCGCCAGCAGCCTGCGGCAGGGGGGTTACAATGAGCAGTTCTTC
TRBV20-1	TRBD2	TRBJ2-3	few	CSANAGGPTDTQYF	TGCAGTGCTAACGCGGGGGGGCCTACAGATACGCAGTATTTT
TRBV20-1	.	TRBJ2-5	.	CSASTGRYVRNEQYF	TGCAGTGCTAGTACAGGGCGTTATGTTCGCAATGAGCAGTACTTC
TRBV6-1	.	TRBJ1-2	.	CASTVLGYLGGYTF	TGTGCCAGCACAGTGTTGGGTTATTTGGGTGGCTACACCTTC
TRBV9	.	TRBJ2-3	few	CASSAGLLHSTDTQYF	TGTGCCAGCAGCGCAGGACTTCTCCATAGCACAGATACGCAGTATTTT
TRBV20-1	.	TRBJ2-7	.	CSARIGRVKHYEQYF	TGCAGTGCTAGAATCGGCAGGGTAAAACACTACGAGCAGTACTTC
TRBV20-1	TRBD1	TRBJ2-4	.	CSARDRGLRQYF	TGCAGTGCTAGAGACAGGGGGCTCAGGCAGTACTTC
TRBV7-2	TRBD2	TRBJ2-7	.	CASSLESASGREQYF	TGTGCCAGCAGCTTAGAAAGCGCCAGCGGGAGAGAGCAGTACTTC
TRBV7-6	.	TRBJ2-7	.	CASSLARRNEQYF	TGTGCCAGCAGCTTAGCCCGGAGGAATGAGCAGTACTTC